This T cell receptor beta chain was sequenced for a study of T-cell memory formation after mild COVID-19. CDR1 and CDR2 (germline): SGHRS, YFSETQ. V was clipped by 0 bases and J by 4 bases; unmatched bases: 1. The CDR3 consists of 14 residues. Findings and caveats of the study: Mainly in CM and EM were contracting CD4+ clones; CD8+ were in EMRA.

TCRdb reprocessed the 5' RACE reads with MiXCR, giving one entry per CDR3 protein. There are 350,000 or so distinct CDR3 sequences in the sample; around a fifth occur only once, and under 15% lies in the top ten. The sample holds many counts of this clonotype. Its specificity is unknown. Sequenced sample: PBMCs or a T cell subset sorted from them (not recorded which). The J gene is TRBJ2-3, the V gene TRBV5-1; 8 positions match TRBD1. This clonotype was obtained from an adult woman who had mild COVID-19 (a few samples of this study predate the infection). Cell type and time point are not known. The CDR3 spells CASSLARGPDTQYF. Here the CDR3 DNA reads TGCGCCAGCAGCTTGGCCAGGGGGCCAGATACGCAGTATTTT. The whole variable domain, remainder taken from reference TRBV5-1 and TRBJ2-3, is KAGVTQTPRYLIKTRGQQVTLSCSPISGHRSVSWYQQTPGQGLQFLFEYFSETQRNKGNFPGRFSGRQFSNSRSEMNVSTLELGDSALYLCASSLARGPDTQYFGPGTRLTVL.